The present T cell receptor (beta chain) was sequenced within a study of blood T cell repertoires in COVID-19. On the study more broadly: The United States, Italy and Spain provided the acute and convalescent COVID-19 samples.

The length of the CDR3 is 14 residues. The germline V gene has CDR1 KGHSH and CDR2 LQKENI. The V gene end was trimmed by 3 bases and the J gene end by 7 bases; junction bases not matched to a gene: 6. Measured with immunoSEQ multiplex PCR; TCRdb has only the in-frame clones, and not every one. Of 200,000 to 250,000 clones in the sample, about 86% are singletons; the top ten hold more than 2.5%. The chain recombines TRBV18 with TRBJ1-1, with 9 bases identical to TRBD1. This clonotype was obtained from a young woman who had recovered from COVID-19. What was sequenced was peripheral blood. For the CDR3, the DNA is TGTGCCAGCTCACCCTTCGACAGGGGGAGTGAAGCTTTCTTT. As protein: CASSPFDRGSEAFF.